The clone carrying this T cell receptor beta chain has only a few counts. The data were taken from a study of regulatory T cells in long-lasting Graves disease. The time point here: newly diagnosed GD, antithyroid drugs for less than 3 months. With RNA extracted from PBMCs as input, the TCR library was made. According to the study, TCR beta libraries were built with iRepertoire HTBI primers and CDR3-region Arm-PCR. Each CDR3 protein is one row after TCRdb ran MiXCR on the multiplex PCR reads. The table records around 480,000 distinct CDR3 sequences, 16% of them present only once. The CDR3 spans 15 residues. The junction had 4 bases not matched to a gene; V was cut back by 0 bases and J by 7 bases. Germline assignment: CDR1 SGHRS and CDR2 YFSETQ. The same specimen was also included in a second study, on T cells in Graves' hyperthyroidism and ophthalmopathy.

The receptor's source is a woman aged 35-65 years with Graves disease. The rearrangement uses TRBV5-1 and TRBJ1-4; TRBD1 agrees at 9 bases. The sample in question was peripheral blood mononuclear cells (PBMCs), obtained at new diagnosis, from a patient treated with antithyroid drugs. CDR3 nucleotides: TGCGCCAGCAGCTTGGCCGGGACAGGGCGTGAAAAACTGTTTTTT. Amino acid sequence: CASSLAGTGREKLFF.